The clone carrying this T cell receptor (beta chain) was seen at least ten times. TCRdb ran MiXCR on the 5' RACE reads and lists one entry per CDR3 protein. The sample holds about 290,000 distinct CDR3 sequences, roughly 15% seen once. This entry comes from a study of T-cell memory formation after mild COVID-19. Deletions cut 5 bases from V and 13 bases from J, with 15 bases between. Germline V lookup: CDR1 PRHDT, CDR2 FYEKMQ (reference sequence). The CDR3 consists of 13 residues. The specimen was PBMCs or a T cell subset sorted from them (not recorded which). The sequence was collected from a man aged 18 to 29 who had mild COVID-19 (a few samples of this study predate the infection). Cell type and time point are not known. The genes are TRBV13 and TRBJ1-6, with D tentatively TRBD1 (5 bases). CDR3 coding DNA: TGTGCCAGCAGCCAAGCCCGGGGGGGGCCCCTCCACTTT. Amino acids: CASSQARGGPLHF.